These T cell receptor beta chains were read from a single sample in a study of blood T cell repertoires in COVID-19. Profiling relied on immunoSEQ multiplex PCR, and the TCRdb table lists in-frame clones only, not all of them. The sample records around 130,000 clones, more than 70% being singletons. The sequenced sample consisted of peripheral blood. These receptor sequences come from a man between 60 and 75 years old with acute or convalescent COVID-19. CDR3s include the opening cysteine and the closing phenylalanine or tryptophan. The order of the fields is V gene, J gene, D gene, clone size, CDR3 DNA, CDR3 protein. The D gene is left open where the match is weak. The listing skips clone size in some rows; elsewhere it reads once, few, many or a size class.

V gene: TRBV30
J gene: TRBJ2-4
D gene: -
clone size: -
CDR3 DNA: TGTGCCTGGAGTTTTTCGGCCGGGAACCTTAGGTACTTC
CDR3 protein: CAWSFSAGNLRYF

V gene: TRBV7-8
J gene: TRBJ1-4
D gene: TRBD1
clone size: -
CDR3 DNA: TGTGCCAGCAGCTACGACAGGGGGCCTGCAAAACTGTTTTTT
CDR3 protein: CASSYDRGPAKLFF

V gene: TRBV19
J gene: TRBJ2-4
D gene: -
clone size: -
CDR3 DNA: TGTGCCAGTAGTATAGACCCGGCCAAAAACATTCAGTACTTC
CDR3 protein: CASSIDPAKNIQYF

V gene: TRBV29-1
J gene: TRBJ2-6
D gene: TRBD1
clone size: -
CDR3 DNA: TGCAGCGTTGTGGGGCAGGGGGACTCTGGGGCCAACGTCCTGACTTTC
CDR3 protein: CSVVGQGDSGANVLTF

V gene: TRBV5-1
J gene: TRBJ2-2
D gene: TRBD2
clone size: -
CDR3 DNA: TGCGCCAGCAGCTTGGTGACTAGCGCGTACACCGGGGAGCTGTTTTTT
CDR3 protein: CASSLVTSAYTGELFF

V gene: TRBV10-1
J gene: TRBJ2-3
D gene: -
clone size: -
CDR3 DNA: TGCGCCAGCAGTGAGTCGTTCGTTCGGGGTGCTGGCACAGATACGCAGTATTTT
CDR3 protein: CASSESFVRGAGTDTQYF

V gene: TRBV28
J gene: TRBJ1-4
D gene: TRBD1
clone size: -
CDR3 DNA: TGTGCCAGCAGTTTATGGGACAGGAATGAAAAACTGTTTTTT
CDR3 protein: CASSLWDRNEKLFF

V gene: TRBV12-5
J gene: TRBJ2-1
D gene: -
clone size: once
CDR3 DNA: TGTGCTAGTGGTTTGGTCGCGGGGAACAATGAGCAGTTCTTC
CDR3 protein: CASGLVAGNNEQFF

V gene: TRBV5-1
J gene: TRBJ2-7
D gene: -
clone size: -
CDR3 DNA: TGCGCCAGCAGCTCCACACCCAGGGGAATCTACGAGCAGTACTTC
CDR3 protein: CASSSTPRGIYEQYF

V gene: TRBV19
J gene: TRBJ2-1
D gene: TRBD1
clone size: -
CDR3 DNA: TGTGCCAGTAGTAGACAGGGCGTAGAGCAGTTCTTC
CDR3 protein: CASSRQGVEQFF

V gene: TRBV3-1/TRBV3-2
J gene: TRBJ2-7
D gene: TRBD1
clone size: -
CDR3 DNA: TGTGCCAGCAGCCAAGATCTGACAGGGGGGCCCTGGCAGTACTTC
CDR3 protein: CASSQDLTGGPWQYF